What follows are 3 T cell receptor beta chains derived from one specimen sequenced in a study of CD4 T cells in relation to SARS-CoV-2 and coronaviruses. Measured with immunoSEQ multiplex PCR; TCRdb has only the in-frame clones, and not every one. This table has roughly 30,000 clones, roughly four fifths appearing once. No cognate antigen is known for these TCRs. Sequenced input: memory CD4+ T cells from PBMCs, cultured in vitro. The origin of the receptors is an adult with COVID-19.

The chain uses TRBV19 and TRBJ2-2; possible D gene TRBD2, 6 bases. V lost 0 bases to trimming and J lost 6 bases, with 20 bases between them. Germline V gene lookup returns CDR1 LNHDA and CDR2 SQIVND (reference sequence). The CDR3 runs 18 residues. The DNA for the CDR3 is TGTGCCAGTAGTATAGACCGGTCGGGGAGGAGATCCGCCGGGGAGCTGTTTTTT. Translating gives CASSIDRSGRRSAGELFF.

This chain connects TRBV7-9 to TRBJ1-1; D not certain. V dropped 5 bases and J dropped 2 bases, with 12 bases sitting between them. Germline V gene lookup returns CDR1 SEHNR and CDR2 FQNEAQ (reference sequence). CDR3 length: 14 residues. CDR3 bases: TGTGCCAGCAGCCTAACAGCGGGTAACACTGAAGCTTTCTTT. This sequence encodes CASSLTAGNTEAFF.

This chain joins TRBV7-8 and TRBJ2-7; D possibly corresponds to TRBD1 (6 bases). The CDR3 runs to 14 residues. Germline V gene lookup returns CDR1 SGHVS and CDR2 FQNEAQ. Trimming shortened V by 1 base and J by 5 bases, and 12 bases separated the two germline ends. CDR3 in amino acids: CASSLDRVKDEQYF. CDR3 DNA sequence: TGTGCCAGCAGCTTAGACAGGGTGAAAGACGAGCAGTACTTC.